These 14 T cell receptor beta chains were all obtained from the same sample, sequenced in a study of T cells in women clearing cervical HPV infection. Assay: immunoSEQ multiplex PCR; the TCRdb copy retains only in-frame clones and omits some. This table holds more than 25,000 clones. The sample taken for sequencing was blood buffy coat. Source of these receptors: a woman between 18 and 69 years old with a cervical HPV16 infection that either progressed to CIN3+ or cleared (not recorded which).

A note on this clone: The read is 3 residues too short to cover the CDR3 end, so that end is filled in from the germline J gene. The rearrangement uses TRBV19 and TRBJ1-1; TRBD1 might be the D (5 bases). V was clipped by 6 bases and J by 2 bases, with 10 bases between them. The CDR3 covers 13 residues. Germline assignment: CDR1 LNHDA and CDR2 SQIVND (reference sequence). The CDR3 bases that were read are TGTGCCAGTAGCCGCAGGGATAACACTGAA. Its protein is CASSRRDNTE. The full CDR3 protein reads CASSRRDNTEAFF.

Points on this clone: The DNA ends 3 residues before the CDR3 does, and the rest of the CDR3 is filled in from the germline J gene. V usage is TRBV7-9 and J usage is TRBJ1-2, with a weak D call TRBD1 (6 bases). The CDR3 sequence is 15 residues long. Per the germline V gene, CDR1 is SEHNR and CDR2 is FQNEAQ (reference sequence). CDR3 amino acids: CASSYDRSSSYDYTF. CDR3 bases read: TGTGCCAGCAGCTACGACAGGAGCAGCTCCTACGAC.

The DNA read from the CDR3 is TGTGCCAGCAGCTGGCAGGGCACCGGGGAG. Translating gives CASSWQGTGE. The full CDR3 is CASSWQGTGELFF. The chain combines TRBV7-3 with TRBJ2-2; possible D gene TRBD1, 5 bases. The read comes to an end 3 residues before the CDR3 does, leaving the germline J gene to fill in the end. Between the trimmed V and J ends, which lost 4 bases and 4 bases, there was a span of 7 bases. Germline loops: CDR1 SGHTA, CDR2 FQGTGA. This CDR3 comprises 13 residues.

Concerning this clone itself: The CDR3 end falls 3 residues outside the read, so it is completed with the germline J gene. The V and J genes are TRBV2 and TRBJ1-5; no reliable D call. The CDR3 sequence is 12 residues long. V was shortened by 6 bases and J by 5 bases, with 8 bases between the two germline ends. Per germline, CDR1 SNHLY and CDR2 FYNNEI. CDR3 residues: CASRPPDQPQHF. The CDR3 bases that were read are TGTGCCAGCAGGCCACCGGATCAGCCC.

Turning to this clone: The observed sequence ends 3 residues before the CDR3 terminus, with the missing tail filled in from the germline J gene. The chain uses TRBV5-1 and TRBJ1-4; TRBD1 matches at 8 bases. CDR1 and CDR2 (germline): SGHRS, YFSETQ. After removal of 4 bases from V and 7 bases from J, the junction contained 6 bases not matched to a gene. The CDR3 spans 14 residues. The CDR3: CASSRGQAREKLFF. The sequenced part of the CDR3 DNA is TGCGCCAGCAGCCGGGGACAGGCTCGTGAAAAA.

Regarding this clone: Coverage ceases 3 residues before the CDR3 finishes, and the germline J gene fills in the end. Other DNA sequences in the same sample also yield this CDR3. V usage is TRBV5-1 and J usage is TRBJ2-5; TRBD1 matches 7 bases. The length of the CDR3 is 14 residues. The ends lost 4 bases at V and 5 bases at J; junction bases unmatched: 8. Germline CDR1 SGHRS, CDR2 YFSETQ. CDR3 protein: CASSIRTGDETQYF. Partial CDR3 DNA: TGCGCCAGCAGCATCAGGACAGGAGATGAGACC.

Worth noting for this clone: Read sequence stops 3 residues before the CDR3 end, and the germline J gene provides the missing end. The chain carries TRBV20-1 and TRBJ2-2; D is undetermined. The CDR3 totals 14 residues. Germline V gives CDR1 DFQATT, CDR2 SNEGSKA (reference sequence). V lost 0 bases and J lost 1, with 6 bases in between. CDR3 sequence reads: CSARDIRNTGELFF. The covered CDR3 bases are TGCAGTGCTAGAGATATTCGGAACACCGGGGAG.

Points on this clone: The read terminates 3 residues before the CDR3 end, so the remaining end is supplied by the germline J gene. V is TRBV30 and J is TRBJ1-4; 7 positions agree with TRBD1. The CDR3 extends over 14 amino acids. Germline V CDR1 and CDR2: GTSNPN, SVGIG (reference sequence). J was trimmed by 5 bases and V by 1 base; bases with no gene match: 4. Partial CDR3 DNA: TGTGCCTGGAGTGGACAGGGCTCAAATGAAAAA. This codes for CAWSGQGSNEK. The whole CDR3 region reads CAWSGQGSNEKLFF.

As for this clone: The read terminates 3 residues before the CDR3 end, so the remaining end is supplied by the germline J gene. J is TRBJ2-1 and V is TRBV7-2; 12 nucleotides align to TRBD2. Germline values: CDR1 SGHTA, CDR2 FQGNSA. With 2 bases clipped from V and 9 bases from J, the junction kept 5 bases outside the gene matches. The CDR3 sequence is 15 residues long. Partial CDR3 DNA: TGTGCCAGCAGCTTACTAGCGGGGGGGCCGGGTGAG. This gives the protein CASSLLAGGPGE. The complete CDR3 protein is CASSLLAGGPGEQFF.

With regard to this clone: The read gets to within 3 residues of the CDR3 end, and the germline J gene fills in the rest. The chain has TRBV19 and TRBJ1-5, with 7 bases lining up with TRBD1. The V gene end was trimmed by 3 bases and the J gene end by 4 bases; junction bases not matched to a gene: 6. This CDR3 comprises 15 residues. Germline lookup yields CDR1 LNHDA and CDR2 SQIVND (reference sequence). The sequenced part of the CDR3 DNA is TGTGCCAGTAGTATCGACAGGGCTCCGAATCAGCCC. Its protein product is CASSIDRAPNQP. In full, the CDR3 is CASSIDRAPNQPQHF.

With respect to this clone: At one boundary the junction diverges from the germline segment, which might be a read error. The CDR3 end is not reached by the read, which stops 3 residues before it; the germline J gene fills it in. The rearrangement links TRBV14 to TRBJ2-7; no clear D. Germline CDR1 SGHDN, CDR2 FVKESK. This CDR3 is built from 13 residues. CDR3 bases read: TGTGTCAGCAGCCAAGATCCCCTTTACGAG. It is translated as CVSSQDPLYE. The whole CDR3 protein is CVSSQDPLYEQYF.

With respect to this clone: From the germline J gene comes the end of the CDR3, since the read stops 3 residues before it. The rearrangement joins TRBV20-1 to TRBJ2-4, with 7 bases that match TRBD1. Losses at the gene ends were 6 bases for V and 9 bases for J; bases not matched to a gene: 11. CDR1 and CDR2 from the germline V gene are DFQATT and SNEGSKA (reference sequence). The CDR3 runs to 13 residues. CDR3 region: CSAPDRDGSIQYF. The part of the CDR3 DNA that was read is TGCAGTGCACCCGACAGGGATGGAAGCATT.

On this clone itself: From the germline J gene comes the end of the CDR3, since the read stops 3 residues before it. The chain has TRBV5-1 and TRBJ1-1; D remains unclear. V lost 5 bases and J 0 bases, leaving 8 bases between the germline ends. This CDR3 region has 13 residues. The germline V gene encodes CDR1 SGHRS and CDR2 YFSETQ. CDR3 DNA (partial): TGCGCCAGCAGTGGCACCATGAACACTGAA. This translates into CASSGTMNTE. The full-length CDR3 reads as CASSGTMNTEAFF.

A word on this clone: A read error may produce the germline difference seen at one junction end. From the germline J gene comes the end of the CDR3, since the read stops 3 residues before it. Other DNA sequences of this sample code for an identical CDR3. V is TRBV2 and J is TRBJ1-3; possibly TRBD1 for D (5 bases). CDR3 length: 15 amino acids. Germline CDR1 and CDR2: SNHLY and FYNNEI. The CDR3 sequence is CASSGRQGAGNTIYF. The DNA read from the CDR3 is TGTGCCAGCAGTGGACGCCAAGGGGCAGGAAACACG.